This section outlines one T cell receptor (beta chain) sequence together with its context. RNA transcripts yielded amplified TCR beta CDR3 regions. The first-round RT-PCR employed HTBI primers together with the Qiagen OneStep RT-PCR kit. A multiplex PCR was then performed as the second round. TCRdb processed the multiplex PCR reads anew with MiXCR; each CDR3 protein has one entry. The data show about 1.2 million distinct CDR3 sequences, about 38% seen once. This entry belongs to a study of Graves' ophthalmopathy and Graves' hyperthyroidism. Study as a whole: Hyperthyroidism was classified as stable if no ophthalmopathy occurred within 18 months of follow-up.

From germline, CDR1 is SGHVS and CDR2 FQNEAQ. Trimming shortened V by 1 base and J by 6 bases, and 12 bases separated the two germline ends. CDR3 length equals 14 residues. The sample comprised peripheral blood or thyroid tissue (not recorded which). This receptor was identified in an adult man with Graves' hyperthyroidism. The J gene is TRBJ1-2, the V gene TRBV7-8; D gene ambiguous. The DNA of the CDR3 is TGTGCCAGCAGCTTAGGTCTCAGGACGGATGGCTACACCTTC. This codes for CASSLGLRTDGYTF.